This T cell receptor beta chain was found in a study of blood T cells in healthy people across ages. A second PCR of 7 to 11 cycles used a sample-barcoded 5' primer and a J-beta primer mix. A single record per CDR3 protein comes from TCRdb applying MiXCR to the 5' RACE reads. The table records 2 million or so distinct CDR3 sequences, less than 50% of them present only once. CDR3 length: 13 residues. Germline loops: CDR1 SNHLY, CDR2 FYNNEI. The V gene is TRBV2, the J gene TRBJ2-4; D is ambiguous. The J call may be mistaken, given a closer DNA end match to TRBJ2-7. This clonotype was sampled from a woman between 40 and 55 years old in good health. The material sequenced was blood. CDR3 in amino acids: CASSEVAADEQYF. As DNA, the CDR3 is TGTGCCAGCAGTGAAGTGGCAGCCGACGAGCAGTACTTC.